This TCR beta chain was retrieved from a study of blood T cells in healthy people across ages. This clonotype has only a few counts. This CDR3 contains 13 residues. Germline V lookup: CDR1 ENHRY, CDR2 SYGVKD. The germline V and J ends were trimmed by 3 bases and 1 base, with 7 bases remaining between them. The use of a sample-barcoded 5' primer and a J-beta primer mix characterized a second PCR of about 7 to 12 cycles. Using its own MiXCR run on the 5' RACE reads, TCRdb lists one record per CDR3 protein. This table has about 970,000 distinct CDR3 sequences, about 53% appearing once. Sequencing was performed on blood. This receptor was identified in a woman in her sixties in good health. The chain joins TRBV10-3 to TRBJ2-7; the D gene is possibly TRBD2 (6 bases). CDR3 nucleotides: TGTGCCATCAGTGACGGAGGGTCCTACGAGCAGTACTTC. Translating it yields CAISDGGSYEQYF.